Listed below are T cell receptor beta chains from one sample, sequenced in a study of blood T cell repertoires in COVID-19. TCRdb's copy holds only in-frame clones and misses some; the assay was immunoSEQ multiplex PCR. Of a few hundred thousand clones listed, less than 85% are singletons. The specimen was peripheral blood. Every receptor here comes from a man in his fifties or sixties who had recovered from COVID-19. The CDR3 runs from the conserved cysteine through the conserved F or W. The D gene is left open where the match is weak. The size field is filled for only some rows; it gives once, few, many or a size class.

TRBV4-1	.	.	TRBJ2-1	TGCGCCAGCAGCCTAGATACAGGGAATGAGCAGTTCTTC	CASSLDTGNEQFF
TRBV5-1	.	.	TRBJ1-2	TGCGCCAGCAGTCCGGCGGACATCCGCTATGGCTACACCTTC	CASSPADIRYGYTF
TRBV5-4	.	.	TRBJ2-7	TGTGCCAGCAGCGAACAACAGGGTGGGGAGCAGTACTTC	CASSEQQGGEQYF
TRBV5-4	.	.	TRBJ2-1	TGTGCCAGCAGCGCAGGACTAAATGAGCAGTTCTTC	CASSAGLNEQFF
TRBV11-2	.	.	TRBJ2-7	TGTGCCAGCAGCTTAGATTGGCGTAGCAGGGGAGAGCAGTACTTC	CASSLDWRSRGEQYF
TRBV3-1/TRBV3-2	TRBD2	.	TRBJ2-3	TGTGCCAGCAGCCCTATTCTCGGGGGGGGCGGGGCAGATACGCAGTATTTT	CASSPILGGGGADTQYF
TRBV11-3	.	.	TRBJ2-1	TGTGCCAGCAGCTTCAGGGGTACTGATGAGCAGTTCTTC	CASSFRGTDEQFF
TRBV12-3/TRBV12-4	.	.	TRBJ2-7	TGTGCCAGCACCCATAGTATCTATGAGCAGTACTTC	CASTHSIYEQYF
TRBV11-1	.	once	TRBJ2-5	TGTGCCAGCAGCAAAGAGGGTCGAGAGACCCAGTACTTC	CASSKEGRETQYF
TRBV5-4	.	.	TRBJ1-1	TGTGCCAGCAGCCAAACAGCGAACACTGAAGCTTTCTTT	CASSQTANTEAFF
TRBV30	.	.	TRBJ2-1	TGTGCCTGGGATGACTTCAATGAGCAGTTCTTC	CAWDDFNEQFF
TRBV9	.	.	TRBJ2-2	TGTGCCAGCAGCGTCGGAGGGCGGGGCACCGGGGAGCTGTTTTTT	CASSVGGRGTGELFF
TRBV6-5	TRBD1	.	TRBJ2-1	TGTGCCAGCAGTTACACCGGGACAGGGGGTTACAATGAGCAGTTCTTC	CASSYTGTGGYNEQFF
TRBV30	TRBD2	.	TRBJ2-5	TGTGCCTGGGGTAGCGGGAGGGCCGAAGAGACCCAGTACTTC	CAWGSGRAEETQYF
TRBV19	.	.	TRBJ2-3	TGTGCCAGTAGTATAGGCCAAGGACAGAGCACAGATACGCAGTATTTT	CASSIGQGQSTDTQYF
TRBV6-4	.	.	TRBJ1-5	TGTGCCAGCAGTTGGGAGGGGTGCCTAGGGGAGGGAGATCAGCCCCAGCATTTT	CASSWEGCLGEGDQPQHF
TRBV4-1	.	.	TRBJ2-7	TGCGCCAGCAGCCAAGGGGCTGGGGAGCAGTACTTC	CASSQGAGEQYF
TRBV9	TRBD2	.	TRBJ2-5	TGTGCCAGCAGCGTGACTAGCGGGGGGACGGAAGAGACCCAGTACTTC	CASSVTSGGTEETQYF
TRBV7-6	TRBD2	.	TRBJ2-3	TGTGCCAGCAGCCCACTAGCGGGGGGCCTCACAGATACGCAGTATTTT	CASSPLAGGLTDTQYF
TRBV19	.	.	TRBJ2-7	TGTGCCAGTAGTATGGGGCAGGGGCCTCGGAGCTCCTACGAGCAGTACTTC	CASSMGQGPRSSYEQYF
TRBV5-1	TRBD2	.	TRBJ2-2	TGCGCCAGCAGCTTCCTAGCGGGAGGTCCCGGGGAGCTGTTTTTT	CASSFLAGGPGELFF
TRBV5-6	TRBD1	.	TRBJ2-7	TGTGCCAGCAGCTTGGGTCCCCAGGGGGACGAGCAGTACTTC	CASSLGPQGDEQYF
TRBV9	.	.	TRBJ2-7	TGTGCCAGCAGCGTAGGGGCAGGGGCCTACGAGCAGTACTTC	CASSVGAGAYEQYF
TRBV28	TRBD1	.	TRBJ2-2	TGTGCCAGCAAGGGGACAGGGCGCACCGGGGAGCTGTTTTTT	CASKGTGRTGELFF
TRBV19	TRBD2	once	TRBJ2-1	TGTGCCAGTACCCATCTTAGCGGGGGCTCCTACAATGAGCAGTTCTTC	CASTHLSGGSYNEQFF
TRBV28	TRBD1	.	TRBJ1-6	TGTGCCAGCAGTGTGACAGGGGGAATTGGAACCCTCCACTTT	CASSVTGGIGTLHF
TRBV5-4	.	.	TRBJ2-1	TGTGCCAGCAGCTTGGGGCAGGGGGGAAACAATGAGCAGTTCTTC	CASSLGQGGNNEQFF
TRBV6-5	TRBD1	.	TRBJ1-2	TGTGCCAGCAGAGCCTCGGGACAGAAGTCCTATGGCTACACCTTC	CASRASGQKSYGYTF
TRBV6-5	.	.	TRBJ1-3	TGTGCCAGCAGCAACTCTGGAAACACCATATATTTT	CASSNSGNTIYF
TRBV6-5	TRBD1	.	TRBJ2-2	TGTGCCAGCAGGGCCGGGACAGGGATAACCGGGGAGCTGTTTTTT	CASRAGTGITGELFF
TRBV6-5	.	.	TRBJ2-1	TGTGCCAGCAGTTACGCGGACATAGGTGAGCAGTTCTTC	CASSYADIGEQFF
TRBV18	TRBD2	.	TRBJ2-5	TGTGCCAGCTCACCACGAGGACTAGCGGAGACCCAGTACTTC	CASSPRGLAETQYF
TRBV27	.	.	TRBJ1-5	TGTGCCAGCAGTTTACTAGGGGGAGGCAATCAGCCCCAGCATTTT	CASSLLGGGNQPQHF
TRBV10-1	TRBD1	.	TRBJ1-1	TGCGCCAGCGCCAGGGACAGAACGAACACTGAAGCTTTCTTT	CASARDRTNTEAFF
TRBV28	.	.	TRBJ1-6	TGTGCCAGCAGTTTGGCGAGGAGCAATTCACCCCTCCACTTT	CASSLARSNSPLHF
TRBV7-2	.	.	TRBJ2-3	TGTGCCAGCAGCCCGAACCTTAGCGGCTTCACAGATACGCAGTATTTT	CASSPNLSGFTDTQYF
TRBV28	.	.	TRBJ2-3	TGTGCCAGCAGGCTGGGGGCCCCGAGCACAGATACGCAGTATTTT	CASRLGAPSTDTQYF
TRBV5-1	TRBD2	.	TRBJ2-3	TGCGCCAGCAGCTCGACTAGCTGGTCAGATACGCAGTATTTT	CASSSTSWSDTQYF
TRBV2	TRBD1	.	TRBJ2-5	TGTGCCAGCAGCGCTTTAACGACAGGGGGCGGAGAGACCCAGTACTTC	CASSALTTGGGETQYF
TRBV5-1	.	.	TRBJ1-6	TGCGCCAGCAGCCAAGACTGGAATTCACCCCTCCACTTT	CASSQDWNSPLHF
TRBV27	TRBD2	few	TRBJ2-2	TGTGCCAGCAGTAGGACTAGCGGGAGCGCCGGGGAGCTGTTTTTT	CASSRTSGSAGELFF
TRBV28	TRBD1	once	TRBJ1-6	TGTGCCAGCAGTCCAGGGACAGTCAATAATTCACCCCTCCACTTT	CASSPGTVNNSPLHF
TRBV10-2	TRBD1	.	TRBJ2-3	TGCGCCAGCAGAGGCGCCCGGGGACAGACGCAGTATTTT	CASRGARGQTQYF
TRBV2	.	.	TRBJ2-3	TGTGCCAGCAGGGACAGCCCCACAGATACGCAGTATTTT	CASRDSPTDTQYF
TRBV10-1	TRBD2	many	TRBJ2-7	TGCGCCAGCAGTGAGTCGAGCGGGGGAGACTTTTCCTACGAGCAGTACTTC	CASSESSGGDFSYEQYF
TRBV30	.	.	TRBJ1-1	TGTGCCTGGAGTAACGGGAACACTGAAGCTTTCTTT	CAWSNGNTEAFF
TRBV28	.	.	TRBJ2-6	TGTGCCAGCAGTGGGGGAGGCTCTGGGGCCAACGTCCTGACTTTC	CASSGGGSGANVLTF
TRBV5-6	.	.	TRBJ2-2	TGTGCCAGCAGCTTGTTCAGGGGCACCGGGGAGCTGTTTTTT	CASSLFRGTGELFF
TRBV5-1	TRBD2	.	TRBJ2-7	TGCGCCAGCAGCTCCGGGACTAGCGGGAGGCCCCACGAGCAGTACTTC	CASSSGTSGRPHEQYF
TRBV6-6	TRBD1	.	TRBJ1-5	TGTGCCAGCAGTTCCGGGACAGGGAACAATCAGCCCCAGCATTTT	CASSSGTGNNQPQHF
TRBV10-2	.	.	TRBJ2-6	TGCGCCAGCAGGCTAGGGGGCTCTGGGGCCAACGTCCTGACTTTC	CASRLGGSGANVLTF